These T cell receptor beta chains were read from a single sample in a study of cytomegalovirus exposure and HLA in healthy donors. Only in-frame clones appear in the TCRdb table, and some are missing; sequencing was by immunoSEQ multiplex PCR. The sample yields roughly 180,000 clones, approximately 80% seen once. Sequenced sample: PBMCs. These receptors came from a woman aged 18-29 years in good health and CMV-seronegative. CDR3s include the opening cysteine and the closing phenylalanine or tryptophan. Fields, in order: J gene, V gene, D gene, clone size, CDR3 protein, CDR3 DNA. D genes are given only for firm matches. For some rows the clone size is stated as once, few or many, or as a class when expanded; others skip it.

TRBJ2-2,TRBV7-6,TRBD1,.,CASSPRTGFGELFF,TGTGCCAGCAGCCCGCGGACAGGCTTCGGGGAGCTGTTTTTT
TRBJ2-5,TRBV5-1,TRBD2,.,CASSGGLAAQTQYF,TGCGCCAGCAGCGGGGGACTAGCCGCACAGACCCAGTACTTC
TRBJ2-3,TRBV5-4,TRBD2,few,CASSLSAGGRTDTQYF,TGTGCCAGCAGCTTGTCAGCGGGAGGACGCACAGATACGCAGTATTTT
TRBJ2-7,TRBV11-2,.,once,CASSFLGGLGHEQYF,TGTGCCAGCAGCTTCCTCGGGGGGCTCGGGCACGAGCAGTACTTC
TRBJ2-5,TRBV29-1,.,.,CSTGSVTQETQYF,TGCAGCACCGGGTCAGTAACCCAAGAGACCCAGTACTTC
TRBJ1-1,TRBV7-8,.,.,CASSSPTELNTEAFF,TGTGCCAGCAGCTCCCCGACAGAGCTCAACACTGAAGCTTTCTTT
TRBJ2-3,TRBV4-1,.,.,CASSQVADHSTDTQYF,TGCGCCAGCAGCCAAGTAGCGGATCACAGCACAGATACGCAGTATTTT
TRBJ2-7,TRBV13,TRBD1,.,CASSSGQGYEQYF,TGTGCCAGCAGCTCGGGACAGGGCTACGAGCAGTACTTC
TRBJ2-5,TRBV6-6,TRBD1,.,CATGQAVPQYF,TGTGCCACGGGACAGGCCGTGCCCCAGTACTTC
TRBJ1-1,TRBV6-5,TRBD1,.,CASSYSSDRATEAFF,TGTGCCAGCAGTTACTCCTCGGACAGGGCCACTGAAGCTTTCTTT
TRBJ2-1,TRBV6-6,TRBD1,.,CASSYDGTADTPGPFF,TGTGCCAGCAGTTACGACGGGACAGCTGATACTCCCGGTCCGTTCTTC
TRBJ1-4,TRBV7-9,.,.,CASSASLRGHEKLFF,TGTGCCAGCAGCGCTTCTTTGCGGGGACATGAAAAACTGTTTTTT
TRBJ1-3,TRBV6-6,.,.,CASRQGPGTGNTIYF,TGTGCCAGCAGGCAAGGCCCCGGGACTGGAAACACCATATATTTT
TRBJ2-3,TRBV15,.,.,CATSKHEPASTDTQYF,TGTGCCACCAGCAAACACGAACCCGCTAGCACAGATACGCAGTATTTT
TRBJ1-2,TRBV19,.,.,CASSIRDSYGYTF,TGTGCCAGTAGTATCAGGGATTCATATGGCTACACCTTC
TRBJ2-1,TRBV7-8,.,.,CASSSASSYNEQFF,TGTGCCAGCTCAAGCGCCTCCTCCTACAATGAGCAGTTCTTC
TRBJ2-7,TRBV6-5,.,.,CASSYSTGQTSYEQYF,TGTGCCAGCAGTTACTCGACTGGACAGACCTCCTACGAGCAGTACTTC
TRBJ2-2,TRBV27,TRBD1,.,CASSFMTGAGELFF,TGTGCCAGCAGTTTTATGACAGGGGCCGGGGAGCTGTTTTTT
TRBJ2-5,TRBV28,.,.,CASSSIHETQYF,TGTGCCAGCAGCTCCATACATGAGACCCAGTACTTC
TRBJ2-6,TRBV28,TRBD1,.,CASSWTGSGANVLTF,TGTGCCAGCAGTTGGACAGGTTCTGGGGCCAACGTCCTGACTTTC
TRBJ2-5,TRBV7-6,.,.,CASSLAPGVLGETQYF,TGTGCCAGCAGCTTAGCCCCCGGGGTCCTGGGAGAGACCCAGTACTTC
TRBJ1-5,TRBV28,TRBD1,.,CASSFGTGGNQPQHF,TGTGCCAGCAGTTTTGGGACAGGGGGAAATCAGCCCCAGCATTTT
TRBJ1-5,TRBV28,.,.,CASSVLNPGKTNQPQHF,TGTGCCAGCAGTGTTCTTAATCCAGGGAAGACCAATCAGCCCCAGCATTTT
TRBJ1-2,TRBV2,TRBD1,.,CASSPGQGAPNYGYTF,TGTGCCAGCAGTCCGGGACAGGGGGCGCCCAACTATGGCTACACCTTC
TRBJ2-3,TRBV11-2,TRBD2,.,CASSFAPAGEGTDTQYF,TGTGCCAGCAGCTTTGCCCCAGCGGGAGAGGGCACAGATACGCAGTATTTT